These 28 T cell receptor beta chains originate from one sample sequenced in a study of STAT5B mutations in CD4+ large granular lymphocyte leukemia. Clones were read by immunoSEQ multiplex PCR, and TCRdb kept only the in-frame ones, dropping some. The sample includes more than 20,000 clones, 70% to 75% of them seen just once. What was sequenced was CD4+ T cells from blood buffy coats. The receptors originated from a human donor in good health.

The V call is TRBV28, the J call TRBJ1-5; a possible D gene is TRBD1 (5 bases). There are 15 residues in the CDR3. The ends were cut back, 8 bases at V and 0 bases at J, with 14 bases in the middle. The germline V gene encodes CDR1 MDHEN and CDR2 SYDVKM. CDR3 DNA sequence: TGTGCCAGCTTTAAAGGACATTATAGCAATCAGCCCCAGCATTTT. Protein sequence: CASFKGHYSNQPQHF.

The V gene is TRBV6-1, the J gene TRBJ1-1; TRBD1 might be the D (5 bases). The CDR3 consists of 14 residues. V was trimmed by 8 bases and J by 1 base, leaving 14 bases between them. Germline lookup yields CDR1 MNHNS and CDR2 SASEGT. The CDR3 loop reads CASVSGARNTEAFF. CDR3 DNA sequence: TGTGCCAGCGTCTCCGGGGCTCGGAACACTGAAGCTTTCTTT.

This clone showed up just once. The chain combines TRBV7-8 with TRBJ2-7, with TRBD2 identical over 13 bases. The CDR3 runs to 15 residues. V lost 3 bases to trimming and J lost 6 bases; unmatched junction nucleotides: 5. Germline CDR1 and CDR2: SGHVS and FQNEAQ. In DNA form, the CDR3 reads TGTGCCAGCAGCTTGCGGACTAGCGGGAGAAGCGAGCAGTACTTC. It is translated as CASSLRTSGRSEQYF.

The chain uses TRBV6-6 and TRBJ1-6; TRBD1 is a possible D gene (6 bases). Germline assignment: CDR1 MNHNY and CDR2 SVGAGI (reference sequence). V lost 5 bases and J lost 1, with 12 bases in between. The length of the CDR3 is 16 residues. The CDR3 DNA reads TGTGCCAGCAGTAACACAGGGTCTTCCTATAATTCACCCCTCCACTTT. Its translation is CASSNTGSSYNSPLHF.

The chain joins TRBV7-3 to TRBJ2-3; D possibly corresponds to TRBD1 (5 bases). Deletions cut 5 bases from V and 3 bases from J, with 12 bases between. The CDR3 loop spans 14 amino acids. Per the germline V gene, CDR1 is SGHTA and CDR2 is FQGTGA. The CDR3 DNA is TGTGCCAGCAGCCGTAGTGACAGAACAGATACGCAGTATTTT. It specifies CASSRSDRTDTQYF.

The chain's CDR3 is CASSAWDYQEETQYF. CDR3 sequence (DNA): TGTGCCAGCAGTGCATGGGACTACCAAGAGGAGACCCAGTACTTC. The rearrangement joins TRBV6-6 to TRBJ2-5, with 7 bases fitting TRBD2. Germline CDR1 MNHNY, CDR2 SVGAGI (reference sequence). This CDR3 is 15 amino acids long. With 5 bases clipped from V and 5 bases from J, the junction kept 11 bases outside the gene matches.

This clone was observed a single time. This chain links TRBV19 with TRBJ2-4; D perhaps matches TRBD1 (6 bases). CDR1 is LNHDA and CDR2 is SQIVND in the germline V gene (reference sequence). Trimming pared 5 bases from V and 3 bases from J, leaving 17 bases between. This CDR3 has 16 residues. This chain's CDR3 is CASSPQAGVIKNIQYF. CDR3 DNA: TGTGCCAGTAGTCCACAGGCAGGGGTGATCAAAAACATTCAGTACTTC.

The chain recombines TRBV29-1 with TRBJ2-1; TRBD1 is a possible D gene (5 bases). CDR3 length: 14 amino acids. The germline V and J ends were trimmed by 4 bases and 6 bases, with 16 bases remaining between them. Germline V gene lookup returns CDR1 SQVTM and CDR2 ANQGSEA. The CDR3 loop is CSVVGLVPSNEQFF. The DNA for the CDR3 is TGCAGCGTTGTGGGGCTAGTTCCATCCAATGAGCAGTTCTTC.

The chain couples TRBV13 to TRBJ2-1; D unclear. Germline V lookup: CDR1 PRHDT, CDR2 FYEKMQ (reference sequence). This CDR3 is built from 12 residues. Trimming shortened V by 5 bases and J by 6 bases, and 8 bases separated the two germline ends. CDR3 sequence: CASSRARNEQFF. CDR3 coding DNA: TGTGCCAGCAGCCGAGCCCGCAATGAGCAGTTCTTC.

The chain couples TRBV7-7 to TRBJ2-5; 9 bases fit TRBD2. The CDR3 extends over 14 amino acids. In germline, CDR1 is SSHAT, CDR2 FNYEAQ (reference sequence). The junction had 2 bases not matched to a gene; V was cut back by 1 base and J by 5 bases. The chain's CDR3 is CASSLVLAGETQYF. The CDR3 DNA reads TGTGCCAGCAGCTTAGTGCTAGCGGGGGAGACCCAGTACTTC. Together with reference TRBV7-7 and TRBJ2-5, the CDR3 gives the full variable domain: GAGVSQSPRYKVTKRGQDVTLRCDPISSHATLYWYQQALGQGPEFLTYFNYEAQPDKSGLPSDRFSAERPEGSISTLTIQRTEQRDSAMYRCASSLVLAGETQYFGPGTRLLVL.

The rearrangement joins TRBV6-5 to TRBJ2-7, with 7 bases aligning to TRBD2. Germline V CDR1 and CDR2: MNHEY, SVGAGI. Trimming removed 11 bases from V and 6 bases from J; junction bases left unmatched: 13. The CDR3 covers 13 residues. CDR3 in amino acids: CACWGGDVSEQYF. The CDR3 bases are TGTGCCTGCTGGGGGGGGGACGTTTCCGAGCAGTACTTC.

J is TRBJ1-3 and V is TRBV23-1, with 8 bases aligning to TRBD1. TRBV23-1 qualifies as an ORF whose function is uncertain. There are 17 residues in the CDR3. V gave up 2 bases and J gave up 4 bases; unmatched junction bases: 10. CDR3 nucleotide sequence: TGCGCCAGCAGTCAAGTCTATGCCGGGACAGGAGGAAACACCATATATTTT. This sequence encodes CASSQVYAGTGGNTIYF.

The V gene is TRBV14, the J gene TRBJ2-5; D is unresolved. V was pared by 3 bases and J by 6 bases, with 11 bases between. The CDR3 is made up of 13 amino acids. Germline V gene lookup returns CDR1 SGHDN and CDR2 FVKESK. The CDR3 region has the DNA TGTGCCAGCAGCCAGGGTATAGGAAAGACCCAGTACTTC. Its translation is CASSQGIGKTQYF.

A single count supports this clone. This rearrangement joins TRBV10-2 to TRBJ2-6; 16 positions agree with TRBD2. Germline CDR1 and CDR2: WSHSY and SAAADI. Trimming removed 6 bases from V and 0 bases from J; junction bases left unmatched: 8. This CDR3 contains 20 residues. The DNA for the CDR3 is TGCGCCAGCAGAGGGACTAGCGGGAGGGCCGCGAGCTCTGGGGCCAACGTCCTGACTTTC. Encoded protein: CASRGTSGRAASSGANVLTF.

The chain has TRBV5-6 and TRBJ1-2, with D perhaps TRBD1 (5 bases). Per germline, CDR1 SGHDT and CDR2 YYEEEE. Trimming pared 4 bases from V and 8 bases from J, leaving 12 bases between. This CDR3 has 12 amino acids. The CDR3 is CASSRGTLGYTF. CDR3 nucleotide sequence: TGTGCCAGCAGCCGCGGGACGCTGGGCTACACCTTC.

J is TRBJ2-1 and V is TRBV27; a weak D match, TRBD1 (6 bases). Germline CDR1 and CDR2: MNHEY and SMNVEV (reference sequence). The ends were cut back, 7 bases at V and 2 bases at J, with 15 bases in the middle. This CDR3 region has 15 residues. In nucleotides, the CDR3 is TGTGCCAGCACCATTATCGCAGGGGCCTACAATGAGCAGTTCTTC. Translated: CASTIIAGAYNEQFF.

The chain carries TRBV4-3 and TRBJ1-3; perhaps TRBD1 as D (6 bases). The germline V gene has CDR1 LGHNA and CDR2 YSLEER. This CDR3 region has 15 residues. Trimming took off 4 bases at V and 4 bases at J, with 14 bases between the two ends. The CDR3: CASSPGVNLGNTIYF. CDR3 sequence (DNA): TGCGCCAGCAGCCCAGGGGTAAATCTCGGAAACACCATATATTTT.

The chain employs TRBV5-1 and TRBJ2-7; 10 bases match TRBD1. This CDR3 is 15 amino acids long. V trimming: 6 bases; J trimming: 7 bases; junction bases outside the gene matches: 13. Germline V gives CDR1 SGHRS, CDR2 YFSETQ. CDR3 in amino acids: CASTSRDRGPLEQYF. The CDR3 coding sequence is TGCGCCAGCACCTCCCGGGACAGGGGTCCTCTAGAGCAGTACTTC.

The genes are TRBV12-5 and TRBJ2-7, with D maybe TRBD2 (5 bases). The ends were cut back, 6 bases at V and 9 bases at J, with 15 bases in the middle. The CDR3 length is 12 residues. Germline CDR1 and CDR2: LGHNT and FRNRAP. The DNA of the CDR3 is TGTGCTAGTGGCCCTCCTGAGGGAGCGCAGTACTTC. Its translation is CASGPPEGAQYF.

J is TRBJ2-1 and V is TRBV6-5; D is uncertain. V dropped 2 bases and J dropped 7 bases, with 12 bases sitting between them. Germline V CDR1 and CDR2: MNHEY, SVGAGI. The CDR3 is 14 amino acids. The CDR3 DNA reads TGTGCCAGCAGTTACGGCCTCGGGCGTAATGAGCAGTTCTTC. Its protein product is CASSYGLGRNEQFF.

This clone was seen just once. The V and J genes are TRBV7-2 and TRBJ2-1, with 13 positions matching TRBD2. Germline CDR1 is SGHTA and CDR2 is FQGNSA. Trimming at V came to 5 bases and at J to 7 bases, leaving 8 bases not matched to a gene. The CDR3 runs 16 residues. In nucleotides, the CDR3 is TGTGCCAGCAGCCGGGGACTAGCGGGAAATCGTAATGAGCAGTTCTTC. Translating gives CASSRGLAGNRNEQFF.

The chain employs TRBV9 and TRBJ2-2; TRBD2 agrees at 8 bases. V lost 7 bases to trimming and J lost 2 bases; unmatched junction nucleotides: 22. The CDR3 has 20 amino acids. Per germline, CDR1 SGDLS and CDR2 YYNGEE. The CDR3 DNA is TGTGCCAGCGCTTTTGGCATTGGGGAGGTCAGCGGGGGTAACACCGGGGAGCTGTTTTTT. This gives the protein CASAFGIGEVSGGNTGELFF.

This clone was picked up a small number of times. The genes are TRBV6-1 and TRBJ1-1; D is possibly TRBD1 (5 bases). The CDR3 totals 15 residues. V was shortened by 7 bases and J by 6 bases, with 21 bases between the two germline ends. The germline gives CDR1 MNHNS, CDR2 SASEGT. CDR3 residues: CASTERQGPGSEAFF. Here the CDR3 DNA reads TGTGCCAGCACCGAACGTCAGGGTCCGGGATCTGAAGCTTTCTTT.

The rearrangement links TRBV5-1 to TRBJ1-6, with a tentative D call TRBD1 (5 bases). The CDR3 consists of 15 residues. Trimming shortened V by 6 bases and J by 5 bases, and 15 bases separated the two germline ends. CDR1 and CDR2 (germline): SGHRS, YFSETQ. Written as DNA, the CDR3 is TGCGCCAGCAAACCCGGGACCACCAATAATTCACCCCTCCACTTT. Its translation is CASKPGTTNNSPLHF.

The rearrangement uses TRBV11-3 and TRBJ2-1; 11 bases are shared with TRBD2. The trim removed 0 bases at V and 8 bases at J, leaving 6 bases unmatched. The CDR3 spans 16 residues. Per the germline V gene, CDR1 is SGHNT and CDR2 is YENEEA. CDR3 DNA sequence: TGTGCCAGCAGCTTAGAAGGTAGCGGGAGGGGGGATGAGCAGTTCTTC. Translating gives CASSLEGSGRGDEQFF.

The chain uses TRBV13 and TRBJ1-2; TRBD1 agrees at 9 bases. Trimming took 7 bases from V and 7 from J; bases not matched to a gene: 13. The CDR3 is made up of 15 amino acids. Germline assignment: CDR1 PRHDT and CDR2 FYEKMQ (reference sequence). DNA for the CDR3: TGTGCCAGCACCCTCCGGACAGGGGTCGGGCGTGGCTACACCTTC. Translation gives CASTLRTGVGRGYTF.

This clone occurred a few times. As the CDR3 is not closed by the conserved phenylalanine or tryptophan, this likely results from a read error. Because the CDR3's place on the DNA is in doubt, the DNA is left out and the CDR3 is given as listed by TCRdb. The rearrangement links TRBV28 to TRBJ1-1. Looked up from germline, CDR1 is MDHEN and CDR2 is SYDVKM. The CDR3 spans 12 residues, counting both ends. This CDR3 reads CASSFPPREFWL.

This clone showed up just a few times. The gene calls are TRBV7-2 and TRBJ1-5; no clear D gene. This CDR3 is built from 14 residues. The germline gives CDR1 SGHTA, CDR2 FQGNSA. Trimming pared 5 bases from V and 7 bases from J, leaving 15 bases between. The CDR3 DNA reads TGTGCCAGCAGCCTCTGGGCCGGGGAGCAGCCCCAGCATTTT. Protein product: CASSLWAGEQPQHF.